The source of this T cell receptor (beta chain) is a study of regulatory T cells in long-lasting Graves disease. The wider study: Recently diagnosed Graves' patients had received antithyroid drugs for under 3 months.

Overall study findings and caveats: Newly diagnosed Graves' patients had higher TCR diversity than persistent ones.

Sequencing libraries for TCR beta were prepared with iRepertoire HTBI primers and Arm-PCR of CDR3 regions. TCRdb passed the multiplex PCR reads through MiXCR, listing each CDR3 protein once. The top ten clones hold 18% of a sample with a few hundred thousand distinct CDR3 sequences, 12% of them seen once. This sample's time point: newly diagnosed GD, antithyroid drugs for less than 3 months. From PBMCs, RNA was extracted and then used to make the TCR library. This clonotype has a handful of counts. Its cognate antigen is unknown. CDR1 and CDR2 (germline): DFQATT, SNEGSKA (reference sequence). The CDR3 is made up of 14 amino acids. J was trimmed by 4 bases and V by 2 bases; bases with no gene match: 2. Another study also made use of these data, one on T cells in Graves' hyperthyroidism and ophthalmopathy. Per that study: The HTBI primer set served for first-round RT-PCR of the TCR CDR3. With a median lead of about 6.9 months before onset, the model predicted ophthalmopathy.

The source was peripheral blood mononuclear cells (PBMCs), collected at new diagnosis, from a patient treated with antithyroid drugs. The sequence derives from a woman aged 18-29 years with Graves disease. This chain links TRBV20-1 with TRBJ2-7; 13 bases fit TRBD2. CDR3 DNA sequence: TGCAGTGCTAGATCGACTAGCGGGAGGTACGAGCAGTACTTC. It translates to CSARSTSGRYEQYF.